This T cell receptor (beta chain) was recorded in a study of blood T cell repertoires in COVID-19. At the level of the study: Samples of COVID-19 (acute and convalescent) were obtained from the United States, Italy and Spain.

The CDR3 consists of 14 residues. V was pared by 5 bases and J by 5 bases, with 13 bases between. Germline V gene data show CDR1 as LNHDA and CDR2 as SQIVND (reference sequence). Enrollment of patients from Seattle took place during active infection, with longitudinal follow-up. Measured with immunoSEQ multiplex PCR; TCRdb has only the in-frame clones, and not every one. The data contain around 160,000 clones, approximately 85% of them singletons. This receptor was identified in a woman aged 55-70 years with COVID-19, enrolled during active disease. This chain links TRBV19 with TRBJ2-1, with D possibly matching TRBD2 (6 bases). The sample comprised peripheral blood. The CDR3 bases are TGTGCCAGTAGTGGGGGGTGGGTTCACAATGAGCAGTTCTTC. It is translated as CASSGGWVHNEQFF.